The 6 T cell receptor beta chains below were found in one sample sequenced in a study of shared T cell receptors in the human thymus. The method was immunoSEQ multiplex PCR; TCRdb's version includes in-frame clones alone and lacks a portion of them. The table includes approximately 400,000 clones, approximately 95% detected once. Sequenced sample: thymocytes. The source of these receptors is a human donor.

V gene TRBV7-2 combines with J gene TRBJ2-5; 12 bases are shared with TRBD2. Trimming removed 4 bases from V and 1 base from J; junction bases left unmatched: 10. The CDR3 totals 18 residues. Germline V CDR1 and CDR2: SGHTA, FQGNSA. The CDR3, as DNA: TGTGCCAGCAGCTGGGGGACTAGCGGGTCGAGACTCCAAGAGACCCAGTACTTC. Protein: CASSWGTSGSRLQETQYF.

The chain combines TRBV7-4 with TRBJ2-1; TRBD2 aligns across 14 bases. The CDR3 totals 20 residues. The junction had 13 bases not matched to a gene; V was cut back by 6 bases and J by 0 bases. Germline V gene data show CDR1 as SGHVT and CDR2 as SQSDAQ. The CDR3 coding sequence is TGTGCCAGCAGTCCCCCGGGACTAGCGGGAGATCGGTCCTCCTACAATGAGCAGTTCTTC. Protein sequence: CASSPPGLAGDRSSYNEQFF. Full variable domain (missing parts from reference TRBV7-4 and TRBJ2-1): GAGVSQSPRYKVAKRGRDVALRCDSISGHVTLYWYRQTLGQGSEVLTYSQSDAQRDKSGRPSGRFSAERPERSVSTLKIQRTEQGDSAVYLCASSPPGLAGDRSSYNEQFFGPGTRLTVL.

The chain joins TRBV20-1 to TRBJ1-5; D not resolved. Germline CDR1 reads DFQATT; CDR2 reads SNEGSKA (reference sequence). V shed 2 bases and J shed 8 bases, with 7 bases lying between them. The CDR3 spans 11 residues. CDR3 DNA sequence: TGCAGTGCTAGACGTGAGGAGCCCCAGCATTTT. It is translated as CSARREEPQHF.

V gene TRBV29-1 combines with J gene TRBJ1-5; D is unclear. Germline CDR1 reads SQVTM; CDR2 reads ANQGSEA. CDR3 length: 13 residues. The ends were cut back, 4 bases at V and 5 bases at J, with 12 bases in the middle. The CDR3 DNA is TGCAGCGTTGTATTGGGAGGCGATCAGCCCCAGCATTTT. Its protein is CSVVLGGDQPQHF. The full variable domain, in which reference TRBV29-1 and TRBJ1-5 provide the parts outside the CDR3, is SAVISQKPSRDICQRGTSLTIQCQVDSQVTMMFWYRQQPGQSLTLIATANQGSEATYESGFVIDKFPISRPNLTFSTLTVSNMSPEDSSIYLCSVVLGGDQPQHFGDGTRLSIL.

This chain links TRBV9 with TRBJ2-1, with TRBD2 matching over 7 bases. The V segment lost 0 bases and the J segment 2 bases; nucleotides outside the gene matches: 8. Per germline, CDR1 SGDLS and CDR2 YYNGEE. The CDR3 has 17 amino acids. The CDR3 nucleotides read TGTGCCAGCAGCGTAGCGGAGGGAGGGCCCCCCTACAATGAGCAGTTCTTC. Translation: CASSVAEGGPPYNEQFF.

V and J are TRBV7-3 and TRBJ2-6, with D unresolved. With 1 base removed from V and 2 bases from J, the gap between germline ends came to 3 bases. Germline loops: CDR1 SGHTA, CDR2 FQGTGA. The length of the CDR3 is 14 residues. Written as DNA, the CDR3 is TGTGCCAGCAGCTTAATTCCTGGGGCCAACGTCCTGACTTTC. Its translation is CASSLIPGANVLTF. The full variable domain, its missing parts supplied by reference TRBV7-3 and TRBJ2-6, is GAGVSQTPSNKVTEKGKYVELRCDPISGHTALYWYRQSLGQGPEFLIYFQGTGAADDSGLPNDRFFAVRPEGSVSTLKIQRTERGDSAVYLCASSLIPGANVLTFGAGSRLTVL.